This T cell receptor (beta chain) was sequenced for a study of cytomegalovirus exposure and HLA in healthy donors. Separate from the roughly 670-subject first cohort, the approximately 120-subject validation cohort was the one that the donors belonged to. CDR3 length: 14 amino acids. Trimming took 2 bases from V and 5 from J, leaving 12 bases between them. Germline CDR1 reads SGHTA; CDR2 reads FQGNSA. Sequencing was performed with immunoSEQ multiplex PCR; in TCRdb, only in-frame clones are kept and a portion is missing. Here the sample spans about 110,000 clones, nearly 97% being singletons. The V and J genes are TRBV7-2 and TRBJ1-1; tentatively, D is TRBD1 (6 bases). This clonotype was obtained from a woman under 30 in good health and CMV-seronegative. The sequenced sample consisted of PBMCs. For the CDR3, the DNA is TGTGCCAGCAGCTTATGGGGGGGCTGGACTGAAGCTTTCTTT. Its protein is CASSLWGGWTEAFF. The whole variable domain, filled in from reference TRBV7-2 and TRBJ1-1, reads GAGVSQSPSNKVTEKGKDVELRCDPISGHTALYWYRQSLGQGLEFLIYFQGNSAPDKSGLPSDRFSAERTGGSVSTLTIQRTQQEDSAVYLCASSLWGGWTEAFFGQGTRLTVV.